The 17 T cell receptor beta chains below come from one sample, sequenced in a study of graft-versus-host responses after intestinal transplantation. TCRdb's copy holds only in-frame clones and misses some; the assay was immunoSEQ multiplex PCR. Of roughly 120,000 clones in the sample, approximately 90% were seen once. Their antigens are not known. Here the sequenced sample was unstimulated CD4+ T cells sorted from spleen or lymph node cells, taken before transplant. The receptor set was obtained from a human donor who was the organ donor for an intestinal transplant.

The chain recombines TRBV28 with TRBJ2-7; 12 bases map to TRBD2. The trim removed 8 bases at V and 0 bases at J, leaving 5 bases unmatched. Germline-derived CDR1 and CDR2 are MDHEN and SYDVKM. The CDR3 totals 15 residues. This CDR3 is CASGPGLAGSYEQYF. The CDR3 DNA is TGTGCCAGCGGCCCGGGACTAGCGGGCTCCTACGAGCAGTACTTC. Together with reference TRBV28 and TRBJ2-7, the CDR3 gives the full variable domain: DVKVTQSSRYLVKRTGEKVFLECVQDMDHENMFWYRQDPGLGLRLIYFSYDVKMKEKGDIPEGYSVSREKKERFSLILESASTNQTSMYLCASGPGLAGSYEQYFGPGTRLTVT.

This clone was seen only once. The J gene is TRBJ1-1, the V gene TRBV11-2; D uncertain. The CDR3 runs 15 residues. Germline V gene sequence: CDR1 SGHAT, CDR2 FQNNGV. V lost 2 bases to trimming and J lost 8 bases, with 18 bases between them. CDR3 bases: TGTGCCAGCAGCTTATATAGGCAGGCGGTAGGGGAAGCTTTCTTT. As protein: CASSLYRQAVGEAFF.

On this clone itself: This CDR3 is also generated by other DNA sequences in the sample. The chain links TRBV7-2 to TRBJ2-3; no clear D gene. The germline V gene has CDR1 SGHTA and CDR2 FQGNSA. CDR3 length equals 12 residues. V was pared by 2 bases and J by 5 bases, with 5 bases between. CDR3 sequence: CASSLPGDTQYF. CDR3 sequence (DNA): TGTGCCAGCAGCTTACCGGGAGATACGCAGTATTTT.

The chain recombines TRBV30 with TRBJ1-2; D uncertain. The germline V gene has CDR1 GTSNPN and CDR2 SVGIG (reference sequence). Trimming shortened V by 2 bases and J by 5 bases, and 30 bases separated the two germline ends. The CDR3 is 19 residues long. The CDR3 bases are TGTGCCTGGAGTCCCTATTTGTTCCAAGTTAACGACAACCTTTATGGCTACACCTTC. Translation gives CAWSPYLFQVNDNLYGYTF. Looking up the rest from reference TRBV30 and TRBJ1-2 gives the full variable domain: SQTIHQWPATLVQPVGSPLSLECTVEGTSNPNLYWYRQAAGRGLQLLFYSVGIGQISSEVPQNLSASRPQDRQFILSSKKLLLSDSGFYLCAWSPYLFQVNDNLYGYTFGSGTRLTVV.

This clone was seen only once. The J gene is TRBJ1-3, the V gene TRBV4-3; D gene unclear. The CDR3 consists of 17 residues. Germline loops: CDR1 LGHNA, CDR2 YSLEER. The V end lost 3 bases, the J end lost 0 bases, and 15 bases lay between the germline ends. Here the CDR3 DNA reads TGCGCCAGCAGCCACCTGCGAGCATCGAGCTCTGGAAACACCATATATTTT. Encoded protein: CASSHLRASSSGNTIYF.

The rearrangement joins TRBV5-4 to TRBJ2-1; 13 bases are shared with TRBD2. V was clipped by 4 bases and J by 6 bases; unmatched bases: 13. The germline V gene has CDR1 SGHNT and CDR2 YYREEE (reference sequence). This CDR3 has 18 residues. The CDR3, as DNA: TGTGCCAGCAGCGAGGGACTAGCGGGAATCTTCGAACCCAATGAGCAGTTCTTC. The encoded protein is CASSEGLAGIFEPNEQFF. Using reference TRBV5-4 and TRBJ2-1 for the parts outside the CDR3, the full variable domain is ETGVTQSPTHLIKTRGQQVTLRCSSQSGHNTVSWYQQALGQGPQFIFQYYREEENGRGNFPPRFSGLQFPNYSSELNVNALELDDSALYLCASSEGLAGIFEPNEQFFGPGTRLTVL.

The chain couples TRBV4-1 to TRBJ2-1; TRBD1 is a possible D gene (6 bases). With 0 bases removed from V and 8 bases from J, the gap between germline ends came to 20 bases. The CDR3 runs to 17 residues. The germline CDR1 and CDR2 sequences are MGHRA and YSYEKL. The CDR3 bases are TGCGCCAGCAGCCAAGATAGAGGACAGTTTATCGCGGATGAGCAGTTCTTC. Encoded protein: CASSQDRGQFIADEQFF.

The chain has TRBV18 and TRBJ2-1; 10 bases map to TRBD2. Germline V gene lookup returns CDR1 KGHSH and CDR2 LQKENI. With 6 bases clipped from V and 7 bases from J, the junction kept 12 bases outside the gene matches. This CDR3 region has 16 residues. The CDR3 DNA reads TGTGCCAGCTCCCCCACTTCTAGCGGGAGATATAATGAGCAGTTCTTC. Translating it yields CASSPTSSGRYNEQFF.

The rearrangement links TRBV15 to TRBJ1-2; D is unresolved. This CDR3 comprises 12 residues. Germline CDR1 LNHNV, CDR2 YYDKDF (reference sequence). Between the trimmed V and J ends, which lost 6 bases and 1 base, there was a span of 6 bases. CDR3 sequence (DNA): TGTGCCACCAGTGGCGTTAACTATGGCTACACCTTC. Its translation is CATSGVNYGYTF.

V usage is TRBV5-6 and J usage is TRBJ1-2, with D perhaps TRBD1 (5 bases). From germline, CDR1 is SGHDT and CDR2 YYEEEE. The ends were cut back, 4 bases at V and 6 bases at J, with 13 bases in the middle. This CDR3 is 13 amino acids long. CDR3 DNA sequence: TGTGCCAGCAGCAAGACAGCCATTGATGGCTACACCTTC. It yields the protein CASSKTAIDGYTF.

V is TRBV7-2 and J is TRBJ2-1, with D tentatively TRBD2 (7 bases). Trimming left V 2 bases short and J 2 bases short, with 13 bases between. The CDR3 length is 16 residues. Germline lookup yields CDR1 SGHTA and CDR2 FQGNSA. CDR3 loop: CASSLRGAGAYNEQFF. For the CDR3, the DNA is TGTGCCAGCAGCTTAAGGGGGGCGGGAGCCTACAATGAGCAGTTCTTC.

The table lists this clone with a count of one. The V and J genes are TRBV27 and TRBJ1-1, with D unclear. Germline V lookup: CDR1 MNHEY, CDR2 SMNVEV (reference sequence). With 5 bases removed from V and 3 bases from J, the gap between germline ends came to 4 bases. CDR3 length equals 11 residues. The CDR3 nucleotides read TGTGCCAGCAGTACGGACACTGAAGCTTTCTTT. It is translated as CASSTDTEAFF.

In regard to this clone: The same CDR3 arises from other DNA sequences in this sample as well. The chain has TRBV7-2 and TRBJ1-2; D unresolved. Deletions cut 1 base from V and 0 bases from J, with 3 bases between. Germline V gene sequence: CDR1 SGHTA, CDR2 FQGNSA. There are 13 residues in the CDR3. The CDR3 loop is CASSLGTNYGYTF. CDR3 DNA sequence: TGTGCCAGCAGCTTAGGGACTAACTATGGCTACACCTTC.

The genes are TRBV19 and TRBJ2-5; 11 bases are a match to TRBD1. Losses at the gene ends were 5 bases for V and 4 bases for J; bases not matched to a gene: 3. The CDR3 has 14 amino acids. Germline values: CDR1 LNHDA, CDR2 SQIVND (reference sequence). The CDR3 sequence is CASSRTGGSETQYF. CDR3 nucleotides: TGTGCCAGTAGTCGGACAGGGGGCTCAGAGACCCAGTACTTC. The variable domain in full, with the rest retrieved from reference TRBV19 and TRBJ2-5, is DGGITQSPKYLFRKEGQNVTLSCEQNLNHDAMYWYRQDPGQGLRLIYYSQIVNDFQKGDIAEGYSVSREKKESFPLTVTSAQKNPTAFYLCASSRTGGSETQYFGPGTRLLVL.

The V call is TRBV6-5, the J call TRBJ2-7, with D perhaps being TRBD1 or TRBD2 (6 bases each). Germline CDR1 MNHEY, CDR2 SVGAGI. V shed 5 bases and J shed 4 bases, with 15 bases lying between them. The CDR3 consists of 14 residues. This CDR3 reads CASSERRGIYEQYF. The CDR3 region has the DNA TGTGCCAGCAGTGAAAGGAGGGGGATATACGAGCAGTACTTC.

The gene calls are TRBV6-6 and TRBJ1-3; 7 nucleotides line up with TRBD1. This CDR3 is 16 amino acids long. With 6 bases clipped from V and 2 bases from J, the junction kept 10 bases outside the gene matches. CDR1 and CDR2 (germline): MNHNY, SVGAGI (reference sequence). The CDR3 sequence is CASRTRDSHTGNTIYF. The CDR3 nucleotides are TGTGCCAGCAGGACACGGGACAGCCACACTGGAAACACCATATATTTT.

The chain links TRBV11-2 to TRBJ2-3; D is possibly TRBD1 (6 bases). The CDR3 has 18 amino acids. Germline CDR1 reads SGHAT; CDR2 reads FQNNGV. V was trimmed by 2 bases and J by 2 bases, leaving 20 bases between them. The CDR3 DNA reads TGTGCCAGCAGCTTAAATGGTGGGGGCCTAAGGGCCACAGATACGCAGTATTTT. Translating gives CASSLNGGGLRATDTQYF.